This T cell receptor beta chain was observed in a study of T cells in Graves' hyperthyroidism and ophthalmopathy. The investigators amplified TCR beta CDR3 regions from RNA transcripts. First-round RT-PCR with HTBI primers amplified the TCR CDR3 region. TCRdb independently ran MiXCR on the multiplex PCR reads; one entry per CDR3 protein. The table has 490,000 or so distinct CDR3 sequences, 15% to 20% seen once. This clonotype was seen a few times. What was sequenced was blood. This TCR derives from a woman in her 30s with Graves' ophthalmopathy.

CDR3 loop: CAVSGLLNYEQYF. The CDR3 DNA follows: TGTGCCGTATCGGGACTACTTAACTACGAGCAGTACTTC. The chain employs TRBV6-2 or TRBV6-3 and TRBJ2-7; 7 bases line up with TRBD2. The CDR3 length is 13 residues. The ends lost 11 bases at V and 3 bases at J; junction bases unmatched: 10. Germline CDR1 and CDR2: MNHEY and SVGEGT.